Sequencing of this T cell receptor beta chain was carried out in a study of T cells in Graves' hyperthyroidism and ophthalmopathy. General study points: Blood samples included most of the expanded thyroid clonotypes exceeding 0.001.

V shed 6 bases and J shed 4 bases, with 12 bases lying between them. The CDR3 has 13 amino acids. Germline CDR1 is MDHEN and CDR2 is SYDVKM. This clonotype was seen at least ten times. Its matching antigen is unknown. RNA transcripts yielded amplified TCR beta CDR3 regions. During a first-round RT-PCR of the TCR CDR3, the HTBI primer set was used. TCRdb analysed the multiplex PCR reads with MiXCR anew, one entry per CDR3 protein. The sample has about 400,000 distinct CDR3 sequences; 15% are singletons. Specimen: blood. The chain links TRBV28 to TRBJ2-5; the D is unclear. The clonotype originates from a woman between 25 and 40 years old with Graves' hyperthyroidism. CDR3 in amino acids: CASRVGQVETQYF. DNA for the CDR3: TGTGCCAGCAGAGTCGGGCAGGTAGAGACCCAGTACTTC.